The 31 T cell receptor beta chains below all came from one sample that was sequenced in a study of T cell repertoires in cytomegalovirus infection. TCRdb reanalysed the reads using MiXCR and keeps one entry per CDR3 protein. Among some 680,000 distinct CDR3 sequences, 35% to 45% were seen once, and the ten largest hold around 2.8%. What was sequenced was PBMCs. The receptors here all came from a human donor in good health (CMV status not recorded). Some clones in this sample may be carry-over from other donors' samples.

V gene TRBV20-1 combines with J gene TRBJ1-1, with TRBD1 as a possible D gene (5 bases). The CDR3 runs to 15 residues. V lost 0 bases to trimming and J lost 10 bases, with 21 bases between them. Germline CDR1 and CDR2: DFQATT and SNEGSKA (reference sequence). Here the CDR3 reads CSARDFGGTHLGAFF. The CDR3 region has the DNA TGCAGTGCTAGAGATTTTGGGGGGACTCACCTGGGAGCTTTCTTT.

This chain links TRBV24-1 with TRBJ2-1; weak D call: TRBD1 (7 bases). V lost 0 bases and J lost 5, with 13 bases in between. Per germline, CDR1 KGHDR and CDR2 SFDVKD. The CDR3 is made up of 16 amino acids. CDR3 protein: CATSDLQGGPDNEQFF. The CDR3 DNA is TGTGCCACCAGTGATTTGCAGGGGGGACCCGACAATGAGCAGTTCTTC.

This clonotype was counted ten times or more. The V gene is TRBV7-8, the J gene TRBJ2-7; no definite D call. V lost 2 bases to trimming and J lost 2 bases, with 22 bases between them. CDR1 and CDR2 (germline): SGHVS, FQNEAQ. The CDR3 contains 18 residues. The chain's CDR3 is CASSLPSAIARHPYEQYF. In DNA, the CDR3 is TGTGCCAGCAGCTTACCGTCGGCGATCGCCCGCCATCCCTACGAGCAGTACTTC.

The V and J genes are TRBV28 and TRBJ2-7, with 10 bases fitting TRBD2. The CDR3 consists of 14 residues. CDR1 and CDR2 (germline): MDHEN, SYDVKM. V gave up 6 bases and J gave up 4 bases; unmatched junction bases: 6. Here the CDR3 reads CASRRTSGVYEQYF. CDR3 nucleotides: TGTGCCAGCAGGCGGACTAGCGGCGTTTACGAGCAGTACTTC.

The V and J genes are TRBV2 and TRBJ2-5; D is ambiguous. CDR1 and CDR2 from the germline V gene are SNHLY and FYNNEI. The V end lost 7 bases, the J end lost 5 bases, and 11 bases lay between the germline ends. The CDR3 length is 12 residues. The CDR3 sequence is CASNEGWETQYF. CDR3 DNA sequence: TGTGCCAGCAACGAAGGTTGGGAGACCCAGTACTTC.

The genes are TRBV24-1 and TRBJ2-1; TRBD2 matches 15 bases. V was clipped by 5 bases and J by 7 bases; unmatched bases: 14. This CDR3 has 19 amino acids. The germline V gene encodes CDR1 KGHDR and CDR2 SFDVKD. The CDR3 DNA reads TGTGCCACCAGTGTGATGGGACTAGCGGGGGGCGGTGTGCGGAATGAGCAGTTCTTC. Its protein is CATSVMGLAGGGVRNEQFF.

Worth noting for this clonotype: A read error is possible here, since a much larger clone lies one base away. The chain combines TRBV23-1 with TRBJ1-4, with D tentatively TRBD1 (6 bases). TRBV23-1 qualifies as an ORF whose function is uncertain. The CDR3 totals 19 residues. The CDR3 spells CASSQFPKPYRASNAKLFF. The CDR3 coding sequence is TGCGCCAGCAGTCAATTCCCAAAGCCTTACAGGGCTTCTAATGCAAAACTGTTTTTT.

The sample holds a few counts of this clonotype. The genes are TRBV19 and TRBJ2-1; D gene ambiguous. The germline V gene has CDR1 LNHDA and CDR2 SQIVND (reference sequence). The ends were cut back, 5 bases at V and 4 bases at J, with 15 bases in the middle. The CDR3 has 15 residues. The CDR3 coding sequence is TGTGCCAGTAGTCATGGGCTTATTACTTACAATGAGCAGTTCTTC. Protein: CASSHGLITYNEQFF.

V gene TRBV5-4 combines with J gene TRBJ2-7; 9 nucleotides agree with TRBD1. Trimming cost V 4 bases and J 0 bases; bases outside gene matches: 5. The CDR3 extends over 15 amino acids. In germline, CDR1 is SGHNT, CDR2 YYREEE (reference sequence). Here the CDR3 reads CASSAGTGISYEQYF. CDR3 nucleotide sequence: TGTGCCAGCAGCGCCGGGACAGGGATCTCCTACGAGCAGTACTTC. The full variable domain, rest sourced from reference TRBV5-4 and TRBJ2-7, is ETGVTQSPTHLIKTRGQQVTLRCSSQSGHNTVSWYQQALGQGPQFIFQYYREEENGRGNFPPRFSGLQFPNYSSELNVNALELDDSALYLCASSAGTGISYEQYFGPGTRLTVT.

This clonotype was counted only a few times. The V call is TRBV5-5, the J call TRBJ2-5; D is possibly TRBD2 (6 bases). The CDR3 consists of 18 residues. V shed 1 base and J shed 2 bases, with 21 bases lying between them. Germline V CDR1 and CDR2: SGHKS, YYEKEE (reference sequence). In DNA, the CDR3 is TGTGCCAGCAGCTTGCGCTTAGGGACCCACGGGAGACAAGAGACCCAGTACTTC. Its translation is CASSLRLGTHGRQETQYF. Full variable domain (remainder filled in from reference TRBV5-5 and TRBJ2-5): DAGVTQSPTHLIKTRGQQVTLRCSPISGHKSVSWYQQVLGQGPQFIFQYYEKEERGRGNFPDRFSARQFPNYSSELNVNALLLGDSALYLCASSLRLGTHGRQETQYFGPGTRLLVL.

This clonotype was detected many times. The gene calls are TRBV7-2 and TRBJ2-3; 9 bases align to TRBD2. This CDR3 spans 14 amino acids. V shed 8 bases and J 3 bases; nucleotides not matched to a gene: 6. Germline CDR1 reads SGHTA; CDR2 reads FQGNSA. The CDR3 DNA reads TGTGCCAGCGGCCGGACTAGCGAGACAGATACGCAGTATTTT. Amino acid sequence: CASGRTSETDTQYF.

V is TRBV7-2 and J is TRBJ2-1; tentative D call: TRBD2 (5 bases). The CDR3 spans 15 residues. The germline V gene encodes CDR1 SGHTA and CDR2 FQGNSA. Trimming cost V 3 bases and J 4 bases, with 13 bases left between them. The CDR3 protein is CASSFTPAGYNEQFF. Written as DNA, the CDR3 is TGTGCCAGCAGCTTTACCCCCGCGGGTTACAATGAGCAGTTCTTC.

This chain joins TRBV6-5 and TRBJ1-1, with a tentative D call TRBD1 (6 bases). Germline assignment: CDR1 MNHEY and CDR2 SVGAGI. This CDR3 has 14 residues. V shed 5 bases and J shed 4 bases, with 14 bases lying between them. The CDR3 sequence is CASSGSGGLTEAFF. CDR3 DNA sequence: TGTGCCAGCAGTGGCTCCGGGGGCCTCACTGAAGCTTTCTTT.

There are a few counts of this clonotype. The J gene is TRBJ1-1, the V gene TRBV11-1; unclear D gene. Germline V gene lookup returns CDR1 SGHAT and CDR2 FQDESV (reference sequence). The CDR3 covers 15 residues. Trimming pared 4 bases from V and 1 base from J, leaving 13 bases between. CDR3 nucleotides: TGTGCCAGCAGCTGGTGGGAGAGTAAGAACACTGAAGCTTTCTTT. Amino acids: CASSWWESKNTEAFF.

This clonotype occurred a few times. The rearrangement links TRBV7-8 to TRBJ1-5; 10 positions agree with TRBD1. The CDR3 is 17 residues long. V lost 7 bases to trimming and J lost 1 base; unmatched junction nucleotides: 10. CDR1 and CDR2 from the germline V gene are SGHVS and FQNEAQ. The CDR3 is CASKRDGQGVSNQPQHF. For the CDR3, the DNA is TGTGCCAGCAAGCGAGACGGACAGGGGGTGAGCAATCAGCCCCAGCATTTT. Based on the CDR3 plus reference TRBV7-8 and TRBJ1-5, the full variable domain is GAGVSQSPRYKVAKRGQDVALRCDPISGHVSLFWYQQALGQGPEFLTYFQNEAQLDKSGLPSDRFFAERPEGSVSTLKIQRTQQEDSAVYLCASKRDGQGVSNQPQHFGDGTRLSIL.

The genes are TRBV12-3 or TRBV12-4 and TRBJ2-7, with no clear D. CDR3 length equals 13 residues. V dropped 2 bases and J dropped 12 bases, with 17 bases sitting between them. Here the CDR3 reads CASSLRPTYETYF. CDR3 DNA sequence: TGTGCCAGCAGTTTACGGCCGACATACGAGACGTACTTC.

Concerning this clonotype: This may come from a read error, since a much larger clone is one base off. The conserved phenylalanine or tryptophan normally closing the CDR3 is absent here, so this likely arose from a read error. The CDR3 reads CASSPGQAQYL. As DNA, the CDR3 is TGTGCCAGCAGCCCAGGACAGGCGCAGTACTTA. This chain joins TRBV7-2 and TRBJ2-7; 7 bases are shared with TRBD1. V dropped 5 bases and J dropped 9; count of bases not matched to a gene: 4. From germline, CDR1 is SGHTA and CDR2 FQGNSA. The CDR3 has 11 residues.

V is TRBV7-9 and J is TRBJ1-2; 10 bases are a match to TRBD1. CDR3 length equals 15 residues. Germline V gene sequence: CDR1 SEHNR, CDR2 FQNEAQ (reference sequence). The V segment lost 5 bases and the J segment 8 bases; nucleotides outside the gene matches: 11. The CDR3 region has the DNA TGTGCCAGCAGCCCCGCGAGCGGACAGGGGGAAGGCTACACCTTC. It is translated as CASSPASGQGEGYTF.

J is TRBJ1-4 and V is TRBV28, with D perhaps TRBD1 (5 bases). The CDR3 covers 13 residues. The ends were cut back, 7 bases at V and 4 bases at J, with 10 bases in the middle. Germline V gene data show CDR1 as MDHEN and CDR2 as SYDVKM. The CDR3 region is CASTGWDNEKLFF. The CDR3 DNA reads as TGTGCCAGCACAGGGTGGGATAATGAAAAACTGTTTTTT. Based on the CDR3 plus reference TRBV28 and TRBJ1-4, the full variable domain is DVKVTQSSRYLVKRTGEKVFLECVQDMDHENMFWYRQDPGLGLRLIYFSYDVKMKEKGDIPEGYSVSREKKERFSLILESASTNQTSMYLCASTGWDNEKLFFGSGTQLSVL.

The V call is TRBV7-6, the J call TRBJ1-6; unclear D gene. Germline V gives CDR1 SGHVS, CDR2 FNYEAQ. The CDR3 extends over 14 amino acids. Trimming pared 5 bases from V and 7 bases from J, leaving 12 bases between. The CDR3 sequence: CASSQETTNSPLHF. The CDR3 DNA follows: TGTGCCAGCAGCCAAGAGACCACAAATTCACCCCTCCACTTT.

The chain recombines TRBV7-9 with TRBJ2-1; perhaps TRBD2 as D (6 bases). Trimming took off 5 bases at V and 7 bases at J, with 12 bases between the two ends. The CDR3 is 13 amino acids. The germline CDR1 and CDR2 sequences are SEHNR and FQNEAQ (reference sequence). The CDR3 sequence is CASSGGSLNEQFF. The CDR3 DNA reads TGTGCCAGCAGCGGGGGGTCCCTGAATGAGCAGTTCTTC.

V usage is TRBV29-1 and J usage is TRBJ2-4; TRBD1 might be the D (5 bases). Germline V lookup: CDR1 SQVTM, CDR2 ANQGSEA. Trimming took 3 bases from V and 1 from J, leaving 10 bases between them. The CDR3 is 14 amino acids. CDR3 sequence (DNA): TGCAGCGTTGAGATAGGGGTTGCCAAAAACATTCAGTACTTC. This translates into CSVEIGVAKNIQYF.

This chain joins TRBV15 and TRBJ2-1; D possibly corresponds to TRBD2 (6 bases). Germline V lookup: CDR1 LNHNV, CDR2 YYDKDF (reference sequence). Trimming pared 8 bases from V and 9 bases from J, leaving 17 bases between. The CDR3 loop spans 13 amino acids. This CDR3 is CATEEGPGGEQFF. The DNA of the CDR3 is TGTGCCACCGAGGAGGGGCCTGGGGGTGAGCAGTTCTTC.

About this clonotype: A read error may be the cause here, since a much bigger clone is one base away. This chain joins TRBV7-2 and TRBJ1-2; TRBD1 matches at 10 bases. This CDR3 contains 14 residues. In germline, CDR1 is SGHTA, CDR2 FQGNSA. The V gene end was trimmed by 8 bases and the J gene end by 8 bases; junction bases not matched to a gene: 11. CDR3: CASRYSGTGEGYTF. Written as DNA, the CDR3 is TGTGCCAGCCGCTATTCCGGGACAGGGGAAGGCTACACCTTC. The variable domain in full, with the rest retrieved from reference TRBV7-2 and TRBJ1-2, is GAGVSQSPSNKVTEKGKDVELRCDPISGHTALYWYRQSLGQGLEFLIYFQGNSAPDKSGLPSDRFSAERTGGSVSTLTIQRTQQEDSAVYLCASRYSGTGEGYTFGSGTRLTVV.

There are a few counts of this clonotype. The chain links TRBV6-1 to TRBJ1-5; D not resolved. The CDR3 is made up of 14 amino acids. V was pared by 0 bases and J by 7 bases, with 10 bases between. Germline CDR1 MNHNS, CDR2 SASEGT. The CDR3 here is CASSEAMEIQPQHF. As DNA, the CDR3 is TGTGCCAGCAGTGAAGCAATGGAAATACAGCCCCAGCATTTT.

At least ten counts were recorded for this clonotype. CDR3 in DNA: TGTGCCAGCAGTTCACCGACAGGGCCCTATAATTCACCCCTCCACTTT. Its translation: CASSSPTGPYNSPLHF. The chain recombines TRBV28 with TRBJ1-6; 7 bases are shared with TRBD1. Germline CDR1 and CDR2: MDHEN and SYDVKM. The CDR3 consists of 16 residues. V lost 4 bases to trimming and J lost 2 bases; unmatched junction nucleotides: 5. The whole variable domain, filled in from reference TRBV28 and TRBJ1-6, reads DVKVTQSSRYLVKRTGEKVFLECVQDMDHENMFWYRQDPGLGLRLIYFSYDVKMKEKGDIPEGYSVSREKKERFSLILESASTNQTSMYLCASSSPTGPYNSPLHFGNGTRLTVT.

Concerning this clonotype itself: The junction departs from the called germline gene at one end, perhaps through a read error. This chain joins TRBV10-3 and TRBJ1-4; possible D gene TRBD1, 6 bases. The CDR3 is 15 amino acids. Germline CDR1 and CDR2: ENHRY and SYGVKD. CDR3 region: CAIRDQQGPNEKLCF. CDR3 DNA sequence: TGTGCCATCAGGGATCAACAGGGACCTAATGAAAAACTGTGTTTT.

This clonotype was detected only a few times. The V and J genes are TRBV28 and TRBJ1-4; the match to TRBD1 covers 8 bases. V was clipped by 3 bases and J by 3 bases; unmatched bases: 9. Per the germline V gene, CDR1 is MDHEN and CDR2 is SYDVKM. The CDR3 is 17 amino acids. The CDR3 loop is CASSLGGRGPSNEKLFF. The CDR3 nucleotides are TGTGCCAGCAGTTTGGGGGGCAGGGGGCCCTCTAATGAAAAACTGTTTTTT.

The chain has TRBV6-1 and TRBJ1-3; D uncertain. Trimming took 3 bases from V and 0 from J, leaving 3 bases between them. The V gene's germline CDR1 is MNHNS and CDR2 SASEGT. The length of the CDR3 is 13 residues. The CDR3 protein is CASSDGSGNTIYF. Here the CDR3 DNA reads TGTGCCAGCAGTGATGGCTCTGGAAACACCATATATTTT.

This sequence joins TRBV28 and TRBJ2-5; 8 nucleotides agree with TRBD1. The CDR3 has 15 amino acids. Germline V gene lookup returns CDR1 MDHEN and CDR2 SYDVKM. With 4 bases clipped from V and 5 bases from J, the junction kept 9 bases outside the gene matches. The CDR3 loop reads CASSSLDRAGETQYF. The CDR3 DNA is TGTGCCAGCAGTTCTTTGGACAGGGCAGGGGAGACCCAGTACTTC. The whole variable domain, remainder taken from reference TRBV28 and TRBJ2-5, is DVKVTQSSRYLVKRTGEKVFLECVQDMDHENMFWYRQDPGLGLRLIYFSYDVKMKEKGDIPEGYSVSREKKERFSLILESASTNQTSMYLCASSSLDRAGETQYFGPGTRLLVL.

Notes on this clonotype: An end of the junction does not agree with germline; a read error may underlie this. The chain carries TRBV28 and TRBJ1-3; 8 bases fit TRBD1. The CDR3 loop spans 15 amino acids. Germline assignment: CDR1 MDHEN and CDR2 SYDVKM. CDR3 residues: CASIQGQGSGNTICF. CDR3 DNA: TGTGCCAGCATCCAAGGACAGGGCTCTGGAAACACCATATGTTTT. The full variable domain, its missing parts supplied by reference TRBV28 and TRBJ1-3, is DVKVTQSSRYLVKRTGEKVFLECVQDMDHENMFWYRQDPGLGLRLIYFSYDVKMKEKGDIPEGYSVSREKKERFSLILESASTNQTSMYLCASIQGQGSGNTICFGEGSWLTVV.